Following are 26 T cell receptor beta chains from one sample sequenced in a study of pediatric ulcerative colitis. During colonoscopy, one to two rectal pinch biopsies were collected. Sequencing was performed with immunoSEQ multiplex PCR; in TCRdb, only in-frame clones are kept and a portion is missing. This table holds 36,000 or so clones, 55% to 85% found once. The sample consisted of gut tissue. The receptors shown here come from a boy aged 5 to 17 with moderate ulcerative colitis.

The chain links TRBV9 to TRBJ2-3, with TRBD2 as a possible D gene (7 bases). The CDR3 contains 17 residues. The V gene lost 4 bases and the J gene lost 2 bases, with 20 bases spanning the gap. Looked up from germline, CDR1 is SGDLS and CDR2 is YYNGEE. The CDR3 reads CASSPDIGGGPTDTQYF. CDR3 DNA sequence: TGTGCCAGCAGCCCAGACATTGGGGGGGGGCCCACAGATACGCAGTATTTT.

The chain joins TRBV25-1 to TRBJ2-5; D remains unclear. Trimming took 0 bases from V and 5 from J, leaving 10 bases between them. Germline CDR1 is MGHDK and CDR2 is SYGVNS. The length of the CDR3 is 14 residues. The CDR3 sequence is CASSEYKGSETQYF. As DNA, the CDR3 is TGTGCCAGCAGTGAATATAAGGGTTCGGAGACCCAGTACTTC.

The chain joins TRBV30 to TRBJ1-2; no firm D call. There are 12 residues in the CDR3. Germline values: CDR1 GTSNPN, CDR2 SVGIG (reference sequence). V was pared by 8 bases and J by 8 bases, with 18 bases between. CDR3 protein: CAGFGPAGGYTF. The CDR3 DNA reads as TGTGCCGGATTCGGACCGGCGGGAGGCTACACCTTC.

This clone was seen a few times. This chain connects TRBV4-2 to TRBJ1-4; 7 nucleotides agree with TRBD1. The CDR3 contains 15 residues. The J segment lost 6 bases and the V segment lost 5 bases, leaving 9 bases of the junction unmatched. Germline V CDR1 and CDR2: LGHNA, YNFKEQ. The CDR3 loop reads CASSSPGTDYEKLFF. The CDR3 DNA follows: TGTGCCAGCAGCTCACCCGGGACAGACTATGAAAAACTGTTTTTT.

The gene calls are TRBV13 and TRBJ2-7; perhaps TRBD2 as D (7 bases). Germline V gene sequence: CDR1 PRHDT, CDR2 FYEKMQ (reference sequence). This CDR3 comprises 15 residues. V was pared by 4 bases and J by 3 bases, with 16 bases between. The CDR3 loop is CASSSSRGAFYEQYF. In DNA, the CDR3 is TGTGCCAGCAGCTCGAGTCGGGGGGCCTTCTACGAGCAGTACTTC. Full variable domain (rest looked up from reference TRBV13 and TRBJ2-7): AAGVIQSPRHLIKEKRETATLKCYPIPRHDTVYWYQQGPGQDPQFLISFYEKMQSDKGSIPDRFSAQQFSDYHSELNMSSLELGDSALYFCASSSSRGAFYEQYFGPGTRLTVT.

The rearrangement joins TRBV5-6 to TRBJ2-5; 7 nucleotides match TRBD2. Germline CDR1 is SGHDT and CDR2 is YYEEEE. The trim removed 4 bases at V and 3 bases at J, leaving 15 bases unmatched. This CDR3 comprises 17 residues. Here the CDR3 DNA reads TGTGCCAGCAGCCCCACCACCGGGACTAACGGAGAAGAGACCCAGTACTTC. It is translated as CASSPTTGTNGEETQYF.

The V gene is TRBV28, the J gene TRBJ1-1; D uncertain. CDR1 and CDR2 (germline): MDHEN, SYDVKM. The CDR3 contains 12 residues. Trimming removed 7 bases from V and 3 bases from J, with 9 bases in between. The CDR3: CASTTGDTEAFF. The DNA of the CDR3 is TGTGCCAGCACTACCGGGGACACTGAAGCTTTCTTT.

CDR3 coding DNA: TGCGCCAGCAGCTTGGGGGGTTGGGGCACAGATACGCAGTATTTT. Amino acid sequence: CASSLGGWGTDTQYF. The gene calls are TRBV5-1 and TRBJ2-3, with D uncertain. CDR3 size: 15 residues. V gave up 0 bases and J gave up 1 base, with 9 bases separating them. Looked up from germline, CDR1 is SGHRS and CDR2 is YFSETQ.

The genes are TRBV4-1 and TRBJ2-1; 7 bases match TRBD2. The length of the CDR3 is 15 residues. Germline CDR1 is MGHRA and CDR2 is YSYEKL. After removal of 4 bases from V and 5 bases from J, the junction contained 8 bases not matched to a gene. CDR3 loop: CASSLLASGDNEQFF. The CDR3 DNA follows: TGCGCCAGCAGCCTACTTGCTAGCGGAGACAATGAGCAGTTCTTC.

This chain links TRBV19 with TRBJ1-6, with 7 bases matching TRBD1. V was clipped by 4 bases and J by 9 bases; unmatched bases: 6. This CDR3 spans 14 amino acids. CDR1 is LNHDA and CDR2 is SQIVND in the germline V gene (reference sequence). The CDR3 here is CASSTQGIGSPLHF. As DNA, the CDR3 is TGTGCCAGTAGTACACAGGGGATCGGTTCACCCCTCCACTTT.

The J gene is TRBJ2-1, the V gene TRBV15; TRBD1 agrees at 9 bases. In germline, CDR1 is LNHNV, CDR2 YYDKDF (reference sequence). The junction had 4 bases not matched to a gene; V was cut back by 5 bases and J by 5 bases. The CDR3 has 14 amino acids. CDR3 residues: CATSSRDRDNEQFF. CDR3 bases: TGTGCCACCAGCTCCCGGGACAGGGACAATGAGCAGTTCTTC.

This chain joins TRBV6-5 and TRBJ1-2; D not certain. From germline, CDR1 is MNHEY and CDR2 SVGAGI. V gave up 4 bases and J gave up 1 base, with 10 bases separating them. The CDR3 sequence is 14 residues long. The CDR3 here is CASSLSQYNYGYTF. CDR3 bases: TGTGCCAGCAGTTTGTCCCAATATAACTATGGCTACACCTTC.

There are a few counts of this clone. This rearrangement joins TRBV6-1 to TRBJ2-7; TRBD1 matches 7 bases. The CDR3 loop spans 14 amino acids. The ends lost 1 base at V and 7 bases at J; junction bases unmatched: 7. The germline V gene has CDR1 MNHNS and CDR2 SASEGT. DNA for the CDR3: TGTGCCAGCAGTGAAGATCTGGACAGGAGGGAGCAGTACTTC. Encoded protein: CASSEDLDRREQYF.

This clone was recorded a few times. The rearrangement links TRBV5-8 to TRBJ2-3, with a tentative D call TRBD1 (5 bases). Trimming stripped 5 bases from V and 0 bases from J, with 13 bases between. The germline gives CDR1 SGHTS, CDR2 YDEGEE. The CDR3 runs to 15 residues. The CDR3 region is CASRGGPGSTDTQYF. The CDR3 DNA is TGTGCCAGCAGGGGTGGGCCAGGGAGCACAGATACGCAGTATTTT.

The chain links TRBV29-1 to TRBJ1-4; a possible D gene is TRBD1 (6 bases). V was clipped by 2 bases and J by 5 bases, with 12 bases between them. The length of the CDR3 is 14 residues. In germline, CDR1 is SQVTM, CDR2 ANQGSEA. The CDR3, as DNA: TGCAGCGTTGAAATCCGGGACAAGAATGAAAAACTGTTTTTT. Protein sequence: CSVEIRDKNEKLFF.

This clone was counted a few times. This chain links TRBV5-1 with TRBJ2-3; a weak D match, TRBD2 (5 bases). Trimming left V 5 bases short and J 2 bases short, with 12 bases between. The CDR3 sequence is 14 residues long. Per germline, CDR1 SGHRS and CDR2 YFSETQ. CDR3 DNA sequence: TGCGCCAGCAGAGGCGGGCCTATCACAGATACGCAGTATTTT. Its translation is CASRGGPITDTQYF.

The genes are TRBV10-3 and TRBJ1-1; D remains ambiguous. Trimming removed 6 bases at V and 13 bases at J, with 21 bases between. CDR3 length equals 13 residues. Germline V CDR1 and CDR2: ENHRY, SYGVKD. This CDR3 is CAISLPGDPSVFF. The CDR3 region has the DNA TGTGCCATCAGCCTCCCGGGAGACCCTTCGGTTTTCTTT.

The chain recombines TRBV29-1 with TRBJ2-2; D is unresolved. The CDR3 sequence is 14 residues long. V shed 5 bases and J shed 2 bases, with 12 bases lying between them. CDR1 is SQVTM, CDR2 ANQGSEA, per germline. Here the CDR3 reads CSVRYYLNTGELFF. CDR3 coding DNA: TGCAGCGTTCGTTATTATCTCAACACCGGGGAGCTGTTTTTT.

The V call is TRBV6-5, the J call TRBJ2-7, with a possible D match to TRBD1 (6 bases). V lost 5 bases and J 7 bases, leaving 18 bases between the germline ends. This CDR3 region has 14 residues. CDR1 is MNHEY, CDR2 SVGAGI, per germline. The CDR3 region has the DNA TGTGCCAGCAGTCACACCGGGACACCTTTTGAGCAGTACTTC. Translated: CASSHTGTPFEQYF.

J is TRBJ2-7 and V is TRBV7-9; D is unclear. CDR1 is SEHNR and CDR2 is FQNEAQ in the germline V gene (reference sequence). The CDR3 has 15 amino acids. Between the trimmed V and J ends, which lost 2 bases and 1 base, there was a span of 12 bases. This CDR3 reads CASSLNPPRSYEQYF. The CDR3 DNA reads TGTGCCAGCAGCTTAAACCCCCCAAGGTCCTACGAGCAGTACTTC.

CDR3 protein: CASGPGNPSHVGHLAKNIQYF. The CDR3 coding sequence is TGTGCTAGTGGTCCCGGGAACCCTTCCCATGTGGGACATTTAGCCAAAAACATTCAGTACTTC. The chain recombines TRBV12-5 with TRBJ2-4, with D possibly matching TRBD1 (6 bases). This CDR3 has 21 residues. The V end was cut by 5 bases, the J end by 0 bases, with 29 bases between. CDR1 and CDR2 from the germline V gene are LGHNT and FRNRAP.

This CDR3 is CASSDLMNTEAFF. CDR3 sequence (DNA): TGTGCCAGCAGCGACCTCATGAACACTGAAGCTTTCTTT. V gene TRBV7-6 combines with J gene TRBJ1-1; no reliable D call. This CDR3 comprises 13 residues. Germline V gene data show CDR1 as SGHVS and CDR2 as FNYEAQ. The ends were cut back, 5 bases at V and 0 bases at J, with 7 bases in the middle.

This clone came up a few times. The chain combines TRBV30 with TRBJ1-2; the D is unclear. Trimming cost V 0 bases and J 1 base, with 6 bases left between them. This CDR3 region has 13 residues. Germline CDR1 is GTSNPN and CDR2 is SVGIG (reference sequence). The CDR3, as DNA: TGTGCCTGGAGTGTACGGGGTAACTATGGCTACACCTTC. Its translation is CAWSVRGNYGYTF.

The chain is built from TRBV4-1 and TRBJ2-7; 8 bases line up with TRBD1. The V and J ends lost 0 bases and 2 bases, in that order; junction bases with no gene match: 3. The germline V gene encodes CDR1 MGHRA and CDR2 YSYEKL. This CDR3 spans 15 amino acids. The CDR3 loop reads CASSQEDRVTYEQYF. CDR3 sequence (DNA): TGCGCCAGCAGCCAAGAGGACAGGGTTACCTACGAGCAGTACTTC.

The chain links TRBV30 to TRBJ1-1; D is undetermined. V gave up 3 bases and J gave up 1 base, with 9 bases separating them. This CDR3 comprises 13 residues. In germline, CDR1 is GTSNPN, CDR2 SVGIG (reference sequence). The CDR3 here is CAWSEGGNTEAFF. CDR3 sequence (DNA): TGTGCCTGGAGCGAGGGAGGGAACACTGAAGCTTTCTTT.

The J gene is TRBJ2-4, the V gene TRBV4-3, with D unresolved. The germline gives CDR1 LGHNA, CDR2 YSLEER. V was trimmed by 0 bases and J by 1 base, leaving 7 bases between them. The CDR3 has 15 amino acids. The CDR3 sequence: CASSQEYVAKNIQYF. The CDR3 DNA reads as TGCGCCAGCAGCCAAGAATACGTGGCCAAAAACATTCAGTACTTC.